The 8 T cell receptor beta chains below were found in one sample sequenced in a study of shared clonotypes between healthy human individuals. Sequencing used immunoSEQ multiplex PCR; TCRdb keeps in-frame clones, though not all of them. The data hold about 1 million clones, with around four fifths observed a single time. Sequenced sample: memory CD4+ T cells sorted from blood. This sample's subset: CD45RA-negative fraction. Receptors originate from a man aged 18-30 years in good health.

V usage is TRBV28 and J usage is TRBJ2-3, with D unresolved. This CDR3 spans 12 amino acids. CDR1 and CDR2 from the germline V gene are MDHEN and SYDVKM. V was clipped by 5 bases and J by 6 bases, with 9 bases between them. The CDR3: CASSPNYDTQYF. Here the CDR3 DNA reads TGTGCCAGCAGTCCGAACTACGATACGCAGTATTTT.

V and J are TRBV18 and TRBJ2-3; D could derive from TRBD1 or TRBD2 (11 bases each). CDR3 length equals 19 residues. Germline CDR1 KGHSH, CDR2 LQKENI. Trimming took 1 base from V and 3 from J, leaving 23 bases between them. The DNA for the CDR3 is TGTGCCAGCTCACCACGGACAGGGGGCACTAGCGGGAGTACAGATACGCAGTATTTT. Its translation is CASSPRTGGTSGSTDTQYF.

The chain employs TRBV30 and TRBJ2-1; D call uncertain. This CDR3 has 13 residues. CDR1 is GTSNPN and CDR2 is SVGIG in the germline V gene (reference sequence). Trimming cost V 3 bases and J 5 bases, with 11 bases left between them. CDR3 nucleotide sequence: TGTGCCTGGAGCAGCAACTTCCACAATGAGCAGTTCTTC. As protein: CAWSSNFHNEQFF.

The gene calls are TRBV27 and TRBJ2-2, with D possibly matching TRBD2 (6 bases). This CDR3 is built from 13 residues. Germline values: CDR1 MNHEY, CDR2 SMNVEV (reference sequence). The V end was cut by 6 bases, the J end by 8 bases, with 13 bases between. The CDR3 sequence is CASRKTGVGELFF. DNA of the CDR3: TGTGCCAGCAGGAAGACGGGAGTGGGGGAGCTGTTTTTT.

The chain is built from TRBV30 and TRBJ1-2; TRBD1 matches at 7 bases. CDR1 and CDR2 (germline): GTSNPN, SVGIG (reference sequence). J gave up 4 bases and V 4 bases, and 6 bases lay outside the gene matches. The CDR3 is made up of 13 amino acids. CDR3 in amino acids: CAWNGDRVYGYTF. The DNA for the CDR3 is TGTGCCTGGAATGGTGACAGGGTCTATGGCTACACCTTC.

J is TRBJ2-5 and V is TRBV7-2; D is unclear. Looked up from germline, CDR1 is SGHTA and CDR2 is FQGNSA. Trimming took 6 bases from V and 5 from J, leaving 13 bases between them. CDR3 length equals 13 residues. CDR3 protein: CASRPPVGETQYF. In DNA form, the CDR3 reads TGTGCCAGCAGACCCCCGGTGGGGGAGACCCAGTACTTC.

J is TRBJ1-3 and V is TRBV28; D remains unclear. Germline CDR1 and CDR2: MDHEN and SYDVKM. V was pared by 2 bases and J by 1 base, with 15 bases between. The CDR3 has 17 amino acids. The CDR3 loop is CASSLEGLRISGNTIYF. CDR3 sequence (DNA): TGTGCCAGCAGTTTAGAGGGCCTCCGGATTTCTGGAAACACCATATATTTT.

This clone was observed a handful of times. This chain connects TRBV5-6 to TRBJ1-1, with D perhaps matching TRBD1 (5 bases). Germline V lookup: CDR1 SGHDT, CDR2 YYEEEE. The CDR3 runs 14 residues. Trimming left V 2 bases short and J 3 bases short, with 11 bases between. CDR3 nucleotide sequence: TGTGCCAGCAGCTTCGGGGGGAGGGACACTGAAGCTTTCTTT. Translating it yields CASSFGGRDTEAFF.